This T cell receptor (beta chain) was found in a study of T-cell reconstitution after alpha-beta-depleted transplantation in children. Preparation of the TCRbeta library used unique molecular identifiers. TCRdb fed the PCR reads into MiXCR, producing one record per CDR3 protein. The table includes hundreds of thousands of distinct CDR3 sequences, 13% detected once. This clonotype turned up a few times. Its antigen remains unidentified. The CDR3 length is 16 residues. From germline, CDR1 is MDHEN and CDR2 SYDVKM. V lost 4 bases and J lost 2, with 14 bases in between. Findings of the study overall: T-cell counts and diversity at one year following transplant were attributed mainly to newly produced T cells. Recipient T cells and thymic progenitors that survived were the source of the high TCRbeta diversity seen at day 60 in some patients. After transplant, at about two months, alpha-beta T cells were reportedly derived from several hundred expanded graft clones.

The chain carries TRBV28 and TRBJ2-2; D perhaps matches TRBD1 (5 bases). Sample: PBMCs, mostly from graft donor cells, taken 360 days after TCRalphabeta/CD19-depleted stem cell transplant. The receptor was derived from a male patient younger than 18 who had a stem cell transplant for acute myeloid leukemia, so the T cells may come from the graft donor. The CDR3 is CASSYRQLGNTGELFF. The CDR3 DNA is TGTGCCAGCAGTTACCGACAGCTAGGCAACACCGGGGAGCTGTTTTTT.